This T cell receptor beta chain originates from a study of regulatory T cells in long-lasting Graves disease. Overall study findings and caveats: Persistent disease preferred TRBV28, TRBJ1-2 and TRBJ2-5; new disease, TRBV20-1 and TRBJ2-1.

Construction of TCR beta libraries relied on iRepertoire HTBI primers and on Arm-PCR targeting CDR3 regions. Each CDR3 protein gets one entry after TCRdb re-called the multiplex PCR reads with MiXCR. The sample records 400,000 to 500,000 distinct CDR3 sequences, about 22% being singletons. Germline V lookup: CDR1 KGHDR, CDR2 SFDVKD. With 3 bases removed from V and 8 bases from J, the gap between germline ends came to 12 bases. The CDR3 has 13 residues. Documented time point: persistent/refractory GD, antithyroid drugs over 5 years with positive TRAb. RNA isolated from PBMCs was used to make the TCR library. A peripheral blood sample, approximately 10 milliliters in volume, was drawn into EDTA tubes. This clonotype was seen ten or more times. The antigen remains undetermined.

The V and J genes are TRBV24-1 and TRBJ1-2; D unresolved. The TCR comes from a female donor with Graves disease. The specimen comprised peripheral blood mononuclear cells (PBMCs), sampled when the disease was refractory, from a patient treated with antithyroid drugs. The CDR3 protein is CATSDQGWRGYTF. The CDR3 nucleotides are TGTGCCACCAGTGATCAAGGGTGGAGAGGCTACACCTTC.